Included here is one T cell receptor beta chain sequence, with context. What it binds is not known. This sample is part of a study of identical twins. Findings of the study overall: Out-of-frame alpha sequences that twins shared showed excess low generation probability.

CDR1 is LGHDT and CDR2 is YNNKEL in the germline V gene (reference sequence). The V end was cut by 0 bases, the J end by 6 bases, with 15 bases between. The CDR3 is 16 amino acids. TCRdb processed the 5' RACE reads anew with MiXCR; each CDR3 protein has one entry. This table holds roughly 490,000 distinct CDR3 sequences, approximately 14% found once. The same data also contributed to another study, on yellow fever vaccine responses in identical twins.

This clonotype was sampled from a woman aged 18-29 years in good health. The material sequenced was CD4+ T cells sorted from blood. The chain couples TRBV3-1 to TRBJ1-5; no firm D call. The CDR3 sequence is CASSQDYPSIVQPQHF. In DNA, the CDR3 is TGTGCCAGCAGCCAAGATTACCCTAGCATCGTTCAGCCCCAGCATTTT.